This T cell receptor (beta chain) is drawn from a study of human T cells and chemical hapten exposure (dated by TCRdb to the early 2020s). In terms of the full investigation: For sensitization, 2% DPC in acetone was applied to a roughly 2 cm by roughly 2 cm area of upper inner arm skin. Throughout the study period of approximately 23 weeks, patients also received therapeutic DPC doses to the scalp every week. Patch testing on the upper back used Finn chambers containing 0.01% DPC, with scoring done after 6 days according to International Contact Dermatitis Research Group standards. The mostly female patient cohort included alopecia areata with under or over 50% scalp involvement, alopecia totalis and alopecia universalis. Libraries were combined into a pool for sequencing, and differences in TCR yield between samples came mainly from small differences in library volumes within the pool. Peripheral blood TCR repertoire changes were tracked in vivo in alopecia patients during primary and secondary sensitization to the hapten diphenylcyclopropenone (DPC). Blood samples were taken from patients before sensitization (week 0) and then at 2, 6 and about 24 weeks after DPC sensitization. Approximately 28 alopecia patients gave blood for TCR sequencing at one to four time points (pre-sensitization, 2, 6 and 24 weeks). On the study overall, not on this receptor specifically: Expanded TCRs formed significantly more large CDR3 similarity clusters than pre-sensitization or healthy control sets, consistent with antigen-driven responses. DPC sensitization did not change how many TCRs were above 1 in 1000 frequency, and no evidence was found of alterations in global repertoire structure. All patients had alopecia, a presumed autoimmune disease, so their immune response might differ from that of healthy individuals. Patch test score was positively correlated with the number of PT1 expanded TCRs, with significance at thresholds 8, 16 and 32 but not at 4. Repeated subsampling changed both the strength of the expansion versus patch-test correlation and the threshold at which that correlation became significant.

The receptor library was made with RACE. Sequencing was performed on a NextSeq 500. Library preparation attached unique molecular identifiers to individual cDNA molecules for quantitative, reproducible TCR counting. For every blood RNA sample, sequencing covered both the TCR alpha and TCR beta chains. The authors processed their data as follows. Samples had a median of roughly 91,000 TCRs, with a range from roughly 20,000 to 700,000. V, J and CDR3 annotation of the TCR reads was carried out using the Decombinator software suite. To make PS versus PT1 abundance plots, every sample was subsampled to the same number of TCRs (28,000). Expanded TCRs were defined as absent before sensitization and observed at least eight times at the 2-week time point. TCRdb applied fastp at Q25 and MiXCR to the public reads, then kept only in-frame beta chains. Each CDR3 protein appears once, grouped with its most common genes and DNA. TCRdb, rather than the study authors, made the V and J calls. This sample is represented by about 84,000 distinct CDR3 sequences; about 10% of them were singletons. Of the sample, around 4.7% is held by the ten largest clones.

The intended sense of this specimen's time point label: patch test 2, 6 weeks after DPC sensitization. This sample's treatment or condition label indicates: therapeutic diphenylcyclopropenone sensitization with weekly scalp DPC. Blood at each patch-test visit was drawn before the patch test was applied. To be eligible, patients had to be aged 18 to 70, diagnosed with alopecia and judged suitable for DPC therapy, while pregnant patients were excluded. Total RNA was extracted from unfractionated whole blood collected in Tempus Blood RNA tubes. Details on this clonotype: Its antigen is still unknown. One base away there is no much larger clone; base qualities are not given.

Its CDR3 holds 12 amino acids, cysteine through phenylalanine. Just CDR3 DNA is preserved here, 36 bases in frame from base 1. From the germline V gene, CDR1 is LGHNA and CDR2 is YNFKEQ. V gives up 0 bases and J gives up 10 bases, and the segment between their germline ends measures 8 bases. This clonotype originated in a woman in her forties or fifties with alopecia areata. Some clones in this sample may be carry-over from other donors' samples. The chain is made from TRBV4-2 and TRBJ2-3; the D gene is unclear. Sequencing used whole blood, obtained in connection with sensitization to the hapten diphenylcyclopropenone (DPC). The nucleotide sequence is given as TGTGCCAGCAGCCAAGATGTAACTGCGCAGTATTTT. The translation is CASSQDVTAQYF.